A single T cell receptor beta chain is shown here with its context. In the study's own analysis: How many nucleated cells were present was estimated from reference gene primer amplification. Repertoires were generated with immunoSEQ multiplex PCR, while TCRdb's copy carries only in-frame clones and drops some. The DNA gave D and trimming, while V, J and clone size come from that table. The sample yields about 220,000 clones, approximately 80% seen once. The source of the sample is a study of blood T cell repertoires in COVID-19. Study-level background: Acute and convalescent COVID-19 samples came from the United States, Italy and Spain. PBMCs, B-cell-depleted T cells, or T cells were the source of the cDNA or gDNA that made up the material.

The clonotype comes from a man aged 45-60 years with active or convalescent COVID-19. Sequencing was done on a sample of peripheral blood.

The CDR3 DNA sequence: TGTGCCAGCATACCCCAAGGGGGAGATACGCAGTATTTT. Protein sequence: CASIPQGGDTQYF. V is TRBV2 and J is TRBJ2-3, with a possible D match to TRBD1 (6 bases). CDR1 SNHLY and CDR2 FYNNEI come from the germline V gene. The CDR3 sequence is 13 residues long. Trimming left V 7 bases short and J 5 bases short, with 13 bases between.